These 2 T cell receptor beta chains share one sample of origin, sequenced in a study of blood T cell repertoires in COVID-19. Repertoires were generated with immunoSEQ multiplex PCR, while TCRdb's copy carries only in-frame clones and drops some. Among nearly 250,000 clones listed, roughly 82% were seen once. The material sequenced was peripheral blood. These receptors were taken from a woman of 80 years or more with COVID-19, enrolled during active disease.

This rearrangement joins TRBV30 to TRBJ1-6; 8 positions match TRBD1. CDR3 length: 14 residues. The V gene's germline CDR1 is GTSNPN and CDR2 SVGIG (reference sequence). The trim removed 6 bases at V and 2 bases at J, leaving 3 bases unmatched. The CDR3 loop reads CACDRGPYNSPLHF. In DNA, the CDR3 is TGTGCCTGTGACAGGGGCCCCTATAATTCACCCCTCCACTTT.

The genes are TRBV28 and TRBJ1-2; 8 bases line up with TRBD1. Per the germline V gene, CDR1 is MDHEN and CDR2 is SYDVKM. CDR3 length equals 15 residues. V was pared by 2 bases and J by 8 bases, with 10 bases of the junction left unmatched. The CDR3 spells CASSLAQGGLGGYTF. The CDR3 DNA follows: TGTGCCAGCAGTTTAGCACAGGGGGGCCTGGGGGGCTACACCTTC.